This T cell receptor (beta chain) was obtained from a study of cytomegalovirus exposure and HLA in healthy donors. Study as a whole: The 120 validation repertoires and the 666 first-cohort repertoires shared a platform, a later analysis reported. Study results and limitations: That first-cohort TCR clusters tended to co-occur in the 120 or so validation repertoires was found in a later analysis. In vitro assays verified that three CMV-associated chains recognized CMV antigens specifically.

The protocol was immunoSEQ multiplex PCR, while the TCRdb copy is restricted to in-frame clones and leaves out a portion. The profile shows around 91,000 clones, about 93% of them singletons. Comment on this clone: The antigen remains unidentified.

Sequencing input: PBMCs. This receptor was identified in a woman aged 25 to 39 in good health and CMV-seropositive.

The CDR3 DNA follows: TGTGCCACTCGCCCGGCGGGTAGAGTTCCCGGGGAGCTGTTTTTT. This sequence encodes CATRPAGRVPGELFF. This chain uses TRBV19 with TRBJ2-2; weak D call: TRBD2 (5 bases). Trimming removed 10 bases from V and 6 bases from J, with 21 bases in between. The CDR3 totals 15 residues. CDR1 LNHDA and CDR2 SQIVND come from the germline V gene (reference sequence).